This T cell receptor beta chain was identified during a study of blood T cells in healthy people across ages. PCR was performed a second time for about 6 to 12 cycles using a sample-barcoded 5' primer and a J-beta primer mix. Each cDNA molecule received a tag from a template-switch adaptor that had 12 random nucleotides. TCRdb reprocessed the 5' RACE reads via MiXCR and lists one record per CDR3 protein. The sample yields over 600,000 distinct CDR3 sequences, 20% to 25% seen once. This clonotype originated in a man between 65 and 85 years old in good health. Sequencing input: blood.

The CDR3 region is CASSSTSGRIDEQFF. For the CDR3, the DNA is TGTGCCAGCAGCTCAACTAGCGGGAGAATCGATGAGCAGTTCTTC. The genes are TRBV7-2 and TRBJ2-1, with 11 bases lining up with TRBD2. Germline V CDR1 and CDR2: SGHTA, FQGNSA. With 4 bases clipped from V and 8 bases from J, the junction kept 7 bases outside the gene matches. The CDR3 consists of 15 residues.